This T cell receptor (beta chain) was profiled in a study of post-analysis software for immune sequencing data. The study, taken as a whole, reports: Among four or five TRBV segments more frequent in patients than controls were TRBV5-6, TRBV5-1 and TRBV20-1. Strong co-clustering by F measure linked samples that shared a preparation batch. For normalized Chao1 diversity, multiple sclerosis patients scored significantly lower than controls did.

V lost 4 bases and J 3 bases, leaving 7 bases between the germline ends. Germline values: CDR1 SQVTM, CDR2 ANQGSEA. CDR3 length: 11 amino acids. To note about this clonotype: Antigen: not known.

Prepared TCR beta cDNA libraries contained unique molecular identifiers. Between about 1 and 10 million T cells gave rise to roughly 0.5 million cDNA molecules. TCRdb re-called the PCR reads with MiXCR, one entry per CDR3 protein. This table has fewer than 850,000 distinct CDR3 sequences, 30% appearing once. The TCR was taken from a girl between 10 and 17 years old with multiple sclerosis. The chain links TRBV29-1 to TRBJ2-7; maybe TRBD1 (5 bases). Input material: blood. Written as DNA, the CDR3 is TGCAGCGTTGCAGGGAACTACGAGCAGTACTTC. As protein: CSVAGNYEQYF.